The T cell receptor (beta chain) under discussion was sequenced for a study of blood T cell repertoires in COVID-19. Grouping used clinical history reported by participants in a survey and questionnaire. Exposed study participants had met a COVID-19 case within 2 weeks before entry. The repertoire was sequenced with immunoSEQ multiplex PCR; TCRdb's copy has only in-frame clones and lacks some. The sample contains about 320,000 clones, 90% of which appear only once. Germline values: CDR1 LGHNT, CDR2 FRNRAP. This CDR3 contains 16 residues. The junction had 5 bases not matched to a gene; V was cut back by 1 base and J by 0 bases.

Sequencing was done on a sample of PBMCs or T cells enriched from blood (not recorded which). This TCR was sampled from a woman younger than 45 who had been exposed to COVID-19. The chain combines TRBV12-5 with TRBJ2-5; 7 bases align to TRBD1. The CDR3 reads CASGLALQGYQETQYF. CDR3 bases: TGTGCTAGTGGTTTGGCCTTACAGGGGTACCAAGAGACCCAGTACTTC.